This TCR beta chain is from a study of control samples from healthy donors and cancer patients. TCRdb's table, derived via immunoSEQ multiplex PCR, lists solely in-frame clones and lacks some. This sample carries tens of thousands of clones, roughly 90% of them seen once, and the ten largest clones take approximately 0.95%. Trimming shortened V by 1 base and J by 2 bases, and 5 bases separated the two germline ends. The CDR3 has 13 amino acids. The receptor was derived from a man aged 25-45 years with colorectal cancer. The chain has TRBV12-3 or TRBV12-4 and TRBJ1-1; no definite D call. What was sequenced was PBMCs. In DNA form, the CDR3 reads TGTGCCAGCAGTTTAGAAGAAAACACTGAAGCTTTCTTT. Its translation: CASSLEENTEAFF.